The rows below give T cell receptor beta chains drawn from one sample of a study of T cells in Graves' hyperthyroidism and ophthalmopathy. TCRdb re-derived calls from the multiplex PCR reads in MiXCR, one entry per CDR3 protein. The table includes 500,000 to 600,000 distinct CDR3 sequences, more than 45% detected once. Sequenced sample: peripheral blood or thyroid tissue (not recorded which). The source of these receptors is a woman aged 18 to 35 with Graves' hyperthyroidism. Each CDR3 is given with its conserved first and last residue. The D gene is left open where the match is weak. The listing skips clone size in some rows; elsewhere it reads once, few, many or a size class.

J gene: TRBJ2-2
D gene: NA
V gene: TRBV27
clone size: NA
CDR3 protein: CASSGQGGYTGELFF
CDR3 DNA: TGTGCCAGCAGCGGACAGGGAGGGTACACCGGGGAGCTGTTTTTT

J gene: TRBJ1-2
D gene: NA
V gene: TRBV29-1
clone size: NA
CDR3 protein: CSVQEALRGYTF
CDR3 DNA: TGCAGCGTTCAAGAAGCCCTCCGTGGCTACACCTTC

J gene: TRBJ2-7
D gene: TRBD2
V gene: TRBV6-5
clone size: NA
CDR3 protein: CASSYRLAGYYEQYF
CDR3 DNA: TGTGCCAGCAGTTACAGACTAGCGGGATACTACGAGCAGTACTTC

J gene: TRBJ2-2
D gene: NA
V gene: TRBV3-1
clone size: few
CDR3 protein: CASSQELRPRTGELFF
CDR3 DNA: TGTGCCAGCAGCCAGGAACTCCGCCCACGGACCGGGGAGCTGTTTTTT

J gene: TRBJ2-7
D gene: TRBD2
V gene: TRBV4-1
clone size: many
CDR3 protein: CASSQPTSGRAREQYF
CDR3 DNA: TGCGCCAGCAGCCAACCCACTAGCGGGAGGGCCCGGGAGCAGTACTTC

J gene: TRBJ2-7
D gene: TRBD2
V gene: TRBV19
clone size: NA
CDR3 protein: CASSSTKTRLAGGLWEQYF
CDR3 DNA: TGTGCCAGTAGTTCCACAAAGACTCGACTAGCGGGAGGCTTGTGGGAGCAGTACTTC

J gene: TRBJ2-7
D gene: TRBD1
V gene: TRBV3-1
clone size: NA
CDR3 protein: CASSQRASQGAYEQYF
CDR3 DNA: TGTGCCAGCAGCCAAAGAGCTAGTCAGGGGGCATACGAGCAGTACTTC

J gene: TRBJ1-1
D gene: NA
V gene: TRBV29-1
clone size: NA
CDR3 protein: CSSERGTEAFF
CDR3 DNA: TGCAGCAGTGAAAGGGGCACTGAAGCTTTCTTT

J gene: TRBJ1-4
D gene: NA
V gene: TRBV7-6
clone size: many
CDR3 protein: CASTDWGTNEKLFF
CDR3 DNA: TGTGCCAGCACGGACTGGGGGACTAATGAAAAACTGTTTTTT

J gene: TRBJ2-7
D gene: TRBD2
V gene: TRBV2
clone size: once
CDR3 protein: CASCDTSGIEYEQYF
CDR3 DNA: TGTGCCAGTTGCGACACTAGCGGGATTGAATACGAGCAGTACTTC

J gene: TRBJ1-1
D gene: NA
V gene: TRBV6-1
clone size: NA
CDR3 protein: CASSPSGGREAFF
CDR3 DNA: TGTGCCAGCAGTCCCAGTGGGGGGCGTGAAGCTTTCTTT

J gene: TRBJ1-2
D gene: NA
V gene: TRBV18
clone size: many
CDR3 protein: CASSPDSNYGYTF
CDR3 DNA: TGTGCCAGCTCACCGGACAGTAACTATGGCTACACCTTC

J gene: TRBJ1-2
D gene: NA
V gene: TRBV12-3/TRBV12-4
clone size: many
CDR3 protein: CASSSQTDNYGYTF
CDR3 DNA: TGTGCCAGCAGTTCCCAGACAGATAACTATGGCTACACCTTC

J gene: TRBJ1-4
D gene: NA
V gene: TRBV4-2
clone size: many
CDR3 protein: CASSSGHEDNEKLFF
CDR3 DNA: TGTGCCAGCAGCTCTGGACACGAAGATAATGAAAAACTGTTTTTT

J gene: TRBJ2-3
D gene: TRBD2
V gene: TRBV7-3
clone size: many
CDR3 protein: CASSLISAGGTDTQYF
CDR3 DNA: TGTGCCAGCAGCTTAATCTCAGCGGGAGGGACAGATACGCAGTATTTT

J gene: TRBJ1-3
D gene: NA
V gene: TRBV19
clone size: NA
CDR3 protein: CASTRGTAYF
CDR3 DNA: TGTGCCAGTACCCGGGGTACCGCATATTTT

J gene: TRBJ2-7
D gene: NA
V gene: TRBV7-3
clone size: many
CDR3 protein: CASSLRGGDEQYF
CDR3 DNA: TGTGCCAGCAGCTTAAGGGGTGGCGACGAGCAGTACTTC

J gene: TRBJ1-4
D gene: NA
V gene: TRBV2
clone size: many
CDR3 protein: CASREGGPGGKLFF
CDR3 DNA: TGTGCCAGCAGGGAGGGGGGGCCGGGGGGAAAACTGTTTTTT

J gene: TRBJ1-2
D gene: TRBD1
V gene: TRBV20-1
clone size: NA
CDR3 protein: CSTDRGGYTF
CDR3 DNA: TGCAGTACCGACAGGGGCGGCTACACCTTC

J gene: TRBJ1-2
D gene: TRBD1
V gene: TRBV20-1
clone size: NA
CDR3 protein: CSVAGTVDGYTF
CDR3 DNA: TGCAGTGTTGCCGGGACAGTGGATGGCTACACCTTC

J gene: TRBJ1-2
D gene: NA
V gene: TRBV5-1
clone size: NA
CDR3 protein: CASSSVAGGYGYTF
CDR3 DNA: TGCGCCAGCAGCTCCGTGGCGGGGGGCTATGGCTACACCTTC

J gene: TRBJ2-1
D gene: TRBD1
V gene: TRBV20-1
clone size: once
CDR3 protein: CSARELDLDRGPYQNYNEQFF
CDR3 DNA: TGCAGTGCTAGAGAATTAGACTTGGACAGGGGGCCCTACCAGAACTACAATGAGCAGTTCTTC

J gene: TRBJ2-7
D gene: NA
V gene: TRBV4-1
clone size: many
CDR3 protein: CASSQDTGHSYEQYF
CDR3 DNA: TGCGCCAGCAGCCAAGACACGGGCCACTCCTACGAGCAGTACTTC

J gene: TRBJ2-5
D gene: TRBD2
V gene: TRBV15
clone size: few
CDR3 protein: CATGRGTETQYF
CDR3 DNA: TGTGCCACGGGGCGGGGGACAGAGACCCAGTACTTC

J gene: TRBJ2-7
D gene: NA
V gene: TRBV7-9
clone size: many
CDR3 protein: CASSLVGHEQYF
CDR3 DNA: TGTGCCAGCAGCTTAGTAGGCCACGAGCAGTACTTC

J gene: TRBJ2-5
D gene: TRBD2
V gene: TRBV25-1
clone size: NA
CDR3 protein: CASSARGLAGRETQYF
CDR3 DNA: TGTGCCAGCAGTGCCAGGGGACTAGCGGGAAGAGAGACCCAGTACTTC

J gene: TRBJ1-2
D gene: TRBD1
V gene: TRBV15
clone size: many
CDR3 protein: CATSRDQGTGHYGYTF
CDR3 DNA: TGTGCCACCAGCAGAGATCAAGGGACAGGGCACTATGGCTACACCTTC

J gene: TRBJ1-2
D gene: NA
V gene: TRBV11-2
clone size: many
CDR3 protein: CASSESADSPNYGYTF
CDR3 DNA: TGTGCCAGCAGCGAAAGCGCGGACAGTCCTAACTATGGCTACACCTTC

J gene: TRBJ1-4
D gene: NA
V gene: TRBV6-6
clone size: many
CDR3 protein: CASILGATNEKLFF
CDR3 DNA: TGTGCCAGCATCTTAGGAGCAACTAATGAAAAACTGTTTTTT

J gene: TRBJ1-5
D gene: NA
V gene: TRBV6-5
clone size: many
CDR3 protein: CASSYDGNSNQPQHF
CDR3 DNA: TGTGCCAGCAGTTACGATGGGAATAGCAATCAGCCCCAGCATTTT

J gene: TRBJ2-5
D gene: NA
V gene: TRBV20-1
clone size: many
CDR3 protein: CSAGREFGETQYF
CDR3 DNA: TGCAGTGCTGGACGGGAGTTCGGGGAGACCCAGTACTTC

J gene: TRBJ2-1
D gene: NA
V gene: TRBV5-4
clone size: NA
CDR3 protein: CASSPLRGKSQFF
CDR3 DNA: TGTGCCAGCAGCCCTCTGAGGGGCAAGTCCCAGTTCTTC

J gene: TRBJ2-2
D gene: NA
V gene: TRBV12-3/TRBV12-4
clone size: many
CDR3 protein: CASLEITGELFF
CDR3 DNA: TGTGCCAGCCTAGAGATAACCGGGGAGCTGTTTTTT

J gene: TRBJ1-6
D gene: TRBD1
V gene: TRBV7-2
clone size: NA
CDR3 protein: CASSPTRDSDSPLHF
CDR3 DNA: TGTGCCAGCAGCCCTACACGGGACAGTGATTCACCCCTCCACTTT

J gene: TRBJ2-7
D gene: TRBD2
V gene: TRBV6-2/TRBV6-3
clone size: many
CDR3 protein: CASSSLGLAGVNEQYF
CDR3 DNA: TGTGCCAGCAGTTCCCTCGGACTAGCGGGAGTAAACGAGCAGTACTTC

J gene: TRBJ1-6
D gene: NA
V gene: TRBV20-1
clone size: NA
CDR3 protein: CSARSGQTGNSPLHF
CDR3 DNA: TGCAGTGCTAGAAGCGGACAGACCGGTAATTCACCCCTCCACTTT

J gene: TRBJ2-2
D gene: TRBD2
V gene: TRBV7-2
clone size: many
CDR3 protein: CASSLWVFRGRANTGELFF
CDR3 DNA: TGTGCCAGCAGCTTATGGGTGTTTCGTGGGAGGGCCAACACCGGGGAGCTGTTTTTT

J gene: TRBJ2-6
D gene: NA
V gene: TRBV6-1
clone size: few
CDR3 protein: CASSAGTNRGSGANVLTF
CDR3 DNA: TGTGCCAGCAGCGCCGGGACCAACCGGGGCTCTGGGGCCAACGTCCTGACTTTC

J gene: TRBJ2-1
D gene: NA
V gene: TRBV7-3
clone size: NA
CDR3 protein: CVSSLGRGLRLVDEQFF
CDR3 DNA: TGTGTCAGCAGCTTGGGTCGGGGTTTGCGGTTGGTCGATGAGCAGTTCTTC

J gene: TRBJ2-2
D gene: TRBD1
V gene: TRBV4-1
clone size: many
CDR3 protein: CASSRPGQGTGELFF
CDR3 DNA: TGCGCCAGCAGCCGACCGGGACAGGGGACCGGGGAGCTGTTTTTT

J gene: TRBJ2-3
D gene: TRBD2
V gene: TRBV15
clone size: few
CDR3 protein: CATSRGRTSARMDTQYF
CDR3 DNA: TGTGCCACCAGCAGAGGCAGGACTAGCGCCAGGATGGATACGCAGTATTTT

J gene: TRBJ1-1
D gene: NA
V gene: TRBV11-2
clone size: few
CDR3 protein: CASRGGDTLSTEAFF
CDR3 DNA: TGTGCCAGCAGGGGGGGGGACACCTTGAGCACTGAAGCTTTCTTT

J gene: TRBJ1-6
D gene: NA
V gene: TRBV30
clone size: NA
CDR3 protein: CAWSQGFPPLHF
CDR3 DNA: TGTGCCTGGAGCCAGGGGTTTCCACCCCTCCACTTT

J gene: TRBJ1-1
D gene: NA
V gene: TRBV19
clone size: many
CDR3 protein: CASSDLQGSVTEAFF
CDR3 DNA: TGTGCCAGTAGCGATCTACAGGGTTCGGTCACTGAAGCTTTCTTT

J gene: TRBJ1-4
D gene: NA
V gene: TRBV6-6
clone size: many
CDR3 protein: CASSYLEATNEKLFF
CDR3 DNA: TGTGCCAGCAGTTACTTGGAGGCAACTAATGAAAAACTGTTTTTT

J gene: TRBJ1-2
D gene: NA
V gene: TRBV20-1
clone size: once
CDR3 protein: CSATIAGGMGHGYTF
CDR3 DNA: TGCAGTGCTACTATAGCGGGAGGAATGGGCCATGGCTACACCTTC

J gene: TRBJ2-2
D gene: NA
V gene: TRBV12-3/TRBV12-4
clone size: many
CDR3 protein: CASQGRNPNTGELFF
CDR3 DNA: TGTGCCAGCCAGGGAAGGAATCCGAACACCGGGGAGCTGTTTTTT

J gene: TRBJ2-1
D gene: NA
V gene: TRBV7-3
clone size: NA
CDR3 protein: CASSLAPHNEQFF
CDR3 DNA: TGTGCCAGCAGCTTAGCCCCCCACAATGAGCAGTTCTTC

J gene: TRBJ2-7
D gene: NA
V gene: TRBV29-1
clone size: NA
CDR3 protein: CSGHSTGADYEQYF
CDR3 DNA: TGCAGCGGCCACTCCACGGGGGCCGACTACGAGCAGTACTTC

J gene: TRBJ2-7
D gene: TRBD1
V gene: TRBV29-1
clone size: NA
CDR3 protein: CSARQGGYEQYF
CDR3 DNA: TGCAGCGCTAGACAGGGGGGGTACGAGCAGTACTTC

J gene: TRBJ2-5
D gene: NA
V gene: TRBV4-2
clone size: many
CDR3 protein: CASSQEGRGETQYF
CDR3 DNA: TGTGCCAGCAGCCAAGAAGGAAGGGGGGAGACCCAGTACTTC

J gene: TRBJ1-1
D gene: NA
V gene: TRBV7-2
clone size: NA
CDR3 protein: CASSFDRGRWTEAFF
CDR3 DNA: TGTGCCAGCAGCTTTGACCGGGGGAGATGGACTGAAGCTTTCTTT

J gene: TRBJ2-7
D gene: TRBD2
V gene: TRBV7-2
clone size: NA
CDR3 protein: CASSLVLAESYEQYF
CDR3 DNA: TGTGCCAGCAGCTTAGTTCTAGCGGAGTCCTACGAGCAGTACTTC

J gene: TRBJ2-7
D gene: NA
V gene: TRBV7-8
clone size: NA
CDR3 protein: CASKQRATDEQYF
CDR3 DNA: TGTGCCAGCAAGCAGCGGGCGACGGATGAGCAGTACTTC

J gene: TRBJ1-1
D gene: TRBD1
V gene: TRBV19
clone size: many
CDR3 protein: CAIGTATNTEAFF
CDR3 DNA: TGTGCCATTGGGACAGCTACGAACACTGAAGCTTTCTTT

J gene: TRBJ1-6
D gene: NA
V gene: TRBV9
clone size: NA
CDR3 protein: CASSHGAGKNSPLHF
CDR3 DNA: TGTGCCAGCAGCCATGGAGCGGGCAAGAATTCACCCCTCCACTTT

J gene: TRBJ1-2
D gene: NA
V gene: TRBV20-1
clone size: many
CDR3 protein: CSARPDPNTYGYTF
CDR3 DNA: TGCAGTGCTAGACCGGACCCCAACACCTATGGCTACACCTTC

J gene: TRBJ2-1
D gene: NA
V gene: TRBV4-1
clone size: NA
CDR3 protein: CASSQGGRTSSYNEQFF
CDR3 DNA: TGCGCCAGCAGCCAAGGAGGTCGTACTAGCTCCTACAATGAGCAGTTCTTC

J gene: TRBJ2-3
D gene: TRBD2
V gene: TRBV3-1
clone size: few
CDR3 protein: CASSGREAQIDTQYF
CDR3 DNA: TGTGCCAGCAGTGGCCGGGAGGCACAAATAGATACGCAGTATTTT

J gene: TRBJ1-2
D gene: NA
V gene: TRBV9
clone size: NA
CDR3 protein: CASSAFSRAVPYGYTF
CDR3 DNA: TGTGCCAGCAGCGCTTTCAGTAGGGCTGTCCCCTATGGCTACACCTTC